This paragraph covers one T cell receptor (beta chain) sequence. This sample stems from a study of blood T cell repertoires in COVID-19. Study details: Specimens from acute and convalescent COVID-19 originated in the United States, Italy and Spain. In each case, the material was cDNA or gDNA derived from T cells, B-cell-depleted T cells, or PBMCs.

Per the study methods: Amplification of reference gene primers provided the estimated nucleated cell counts. The assay was immunoSEQ multiplex PCR, and TCRdb's table has in-frame clones only and misses some. That table gives V, J and clone size, and the DNA gave D and trimming. Of 53,000 or so clones detected, about 90% appear once; the ten largest clones hold approximately 12%. V gave up 0 bases and J gave up 4 bases, with 7 bases separating them. The CDR3 spans 13 residues. Germline V CDR1 and CDR2: SGHKS, YYEKEE (reference sequence). The chain combines TRBV5-5 with TRBJ1-1; D is ambiguous. This clonotype originated in an older man with acute or convalescent COVID-19. Sequences were obtained from peripheral blood. The CDR3 loop is CASSLVRGTEAFF. The CDR3 DNA sequence: TGTGCCAGCAGCTTGGTCCGAGGCACTGAAGCTTTCTTT.